The clone carrying this T cell receptor beta chain was observed at least ten times. Antigen: not known. This specimen comes from a study of CD8+CD57+ T cells in acquired aplastic anemia. Study information: Mean yield of DNA from sorted CD4+ and CD8+ cells was approximately 3 ug. In CD4+ cells, healthy donors produced an average of around 11 million reads.

Genomic DNA served as template for TCR beta VDJ and CDR3 profiling. In TCRdb, the reads were re-called with MiXCR into one record per CDR3 protein. There are 180,000 or so distinct CDR3 sequences in the sample; about 47% occur only once, and about 2.9% lies in the top ten. Regarding the study as a whole: Patients had under 30 CD8+ CDR3 sequences in common with controls (the shared set). Levels of CD8+ Simpson's diversity were not significantly distinct in patients versus controls.

This CDR3 is 15 amino acids long. CDR1 is DFQATT, CDR2 SNEGSKA, per germline (reference sequence). V shed 1 base and J 2 bases; nucleotides not matched to a gene: 4. The genes are TRBV20-1 and TRBJ2-7, with 11 bases lining up with TRBD1. The receptor's source is a human donor in good health. The sample was sorted CD4+, CD8+, or CD8+CD57+ T cells (not recorded which) from PBMCs. This CDR3 is CSARGRTGGPYEQYF. The CDR3 DNA follows: TGCAGTGCTAGAGGCCGGACAGGGGGCCCCTACGAGCAGTACTTC.